The entry below describes one T cell receptor beta chain. What antigen it recognizes has not been identified. No much larger clonotype is one base removed from it; base qualities were not supplied. The data were obtained in a study of blood T cell repertoires in COVID-19 (dated by TCRdb to 2018 to 2021). With respect to the entire study: The collaborator samples originated in the United States, Italy and Spain and spanned the acute and convalescent phases of COVID-19. The material from the prospective study consisted of cDNA or gDNA derived from T cells, B-cell-depleted T cells, or PBMCs. Subjects who had been exposed to COVID-19, were actively infected with it, or had recovered from it provided the deeply sampled blood TCRbeta repertoires that made up the dataset. The repertoires were released in a freely available public database meant as a resource for research on the immune response to SARS-CoV-2. Samples were obtained from the ongoing ImmuneRACE study (first 160 participants) and from 950 to 1,500 subjects provided by 6 global collaborators. The sample metadata nearly always contained a de-identified subject ID, COVID-19 status, age in years and sex. Where available, HLA class I and class II types were obtained from metadata supplied by the sample provider rather than from assay-based typing. Paper-wide results and their limitations: The amount of clinical and demographic metadata varied by source and participant and was provided uncurated.

The immunoSEQ Assay, a bias-controlled multiplex PCR, was used to amplify TCRbeta CDR3 regions from genomic DNA. From the authors' description of their analysis: The number of nucleated cells in each sample was estimated from the amplification of reference gene primers within the assay. To quantify the absolute abundance of each unique TCRbeta CDR3 rearrangement, sequence reads were collapsed and filtered. Productive Simpson clonality was computed per sample as the square root of Simpson's diversity index over productive rearrangements. TCRdb provides this immuneACCESS table in a form limited to in-frame rearrangements. Some clones are lacking; in checked studies, under half of them reflect an unresolved V gene, and why the rest are absent is not known. The DNA gave D and trimming, while V, J and clone size come from that table. For this sample the table gives approximately 260,000 clones, of which roughly 90% were detected only once. The ten largest clonotypes hold around 1.9% of the sample.

After removal of 0 bases from V and 4 bases from J, the junction retains 3 bases not matched to a gene. The germline V gene yields KGHSY for CDR1 and FQNENV for CDR2. Including the terminal cysteine and phenylalanine, the CDR3 comprises 15 residues. The DNA shown is the 45-base CDR3, in frame from base 1. Participants in the prospective study were enrolled through a virtual design, were aged roughly 18 to 90 years, and lived in roughly 24 United States geographic areas. To assign participants to cohorts, the prospective study relied on clinical history that participants themselves reported in a screening survey and a study questionnaire. Recovered participants in ImmuneRACE Cohort 3 were defined as having two consecutive negative NP/OP PCR tests, clearance from a healthcare professional, or resolution of symptoms. In the prospective study, mobile phlebotomists collected whole blood, serum and a nasopharyngeal or oropharyngeal swab from each participant. Over a roughly two-month period, participants in the prospective study had the option of providing additional blood draws and questionnaires. Blood samples from the prospective study were shipped frozen or at room temperature prior to DNA extraction.

Sequencing used PBMCs or T cells enriched from blood (not recorded which). The V and J segments used are TRBV16 and TRBJ1-3, and 7 junctional nucleotides match TRBD1. The receptor comes from a woman between 55 and 75 years old who had recovered from COVID-19. The nucleotide sequence is given as TGTGCCAGCAGCCAATCGTACAGGGGAGGAAACACCATATATTTT. This yields the protein CASSQSYRGGNTIYF.